The 30 T cell receptor beta chains in this list originate from one sample, sequenced in a study of T cell responses to AZD1222 COVID-19 vaccine. Clones were read by immunoSEQ multiplex PCR, and TCRdb kept only the in-frame ones, dropping some. The table lists 250,000 to 300,000 clones, almost 95% of them singletons. Sequenced material: peripheral blood, taken 28 days after the second AZD1222 dose. These TCRs come from an adult who received the AZD1222 COVID-19 vaccine.

The chain joins TRBV7-9 to TRBJ2-1; no firm D call. The germline CDR1 and CDR2 sequences are SEHNR and FQNEAQ (reference sequence). The CDR3 runs 12 residues. The ends were cut back, 5 bases at V and 6 bases at J, with 8 bases in the middle. Here the CDR3 DNA reads TGTGCCAGCAGCCCGGTTGGCAATGAGCAGTTCTTC. Translating gives CASSPVGNEQFF.

The chain employs TRBV3-1 (or the pseudogene TRBV3-2) and TRBJ1-4; D call uncertain. Between the trimmed V and J ends, which lost 8 bases and 0 bases, there was a span of 16 bases. Germline loops: CDR1 LGHDT, CDR2 YNNKEL (reference sequence). The CDR3 spans 16 residues. The CDR3 DNA reads TGTGCCAGCGGGAACAAAACCCAAACAACTAATGAAAAACTGTTTTTT. Protein: CASGNKTQTTNEKLFF.

The chain is built from TRBV7-9 and TRBJ2-2; 14 bases fit TRBD2. The CDR3 length is 17 residues. The J segment lost 3 bases and the V segment lost 5 bases, leaving 5 bases of the junction unmatched. CDR1 SEHNR and CDR2 FQNEAQ come from the germline V gene (reference sequence). The CDR3 coding sequence is TGTGCCAGCAGCGCCCGGACTAGCGGGAGGCACACCGGGGAGCTGTTTTTT. It is translated as CASSARTSGRHTGELFF. The entire variable domain, with the rest obtained from reference TRBV7-9 and TRBJ2-2, is as follows: DTGVSQNPRHKITKRGQNVTFRCDPISEHNRLYWYRQTLGQGPEFLTYFQNEAQLEKSRLLSDRFSAERPKGSFSTLEIQRTEQGDSAMYLCASSARTSGRHTGELFFGEGSRLTVL.

This clone has just one count. CDR3 nucleotides: TGTGCCAGCAGTGAGAGGGGGGACGGGATAGTCTACAATGAGCAGTTCTTC. It translates to CASSERGDGIVYNEQFF. The V gene is TRBV6-4, the J gene TRBJ2-1; D is tentatively TRBD1 or TRBD2 (6 bases each). CDR1 is MRHNA and CDR2 is SNTAGT in the germline V gene. Trimming removed 3 bases at V and 3 bases at J, with 18 bases between. This CDR3 contains 17 residues.

The chain combines TRBV10-3 with TRBJ2-7; 10 nucleotides line up with TRBD1. The CDR3 totals 14 residues. The ends lost 6 bases at V and 7 bases at J; junction bases unmatched: 9. The germline V gene has CDR1 ENHRY and CDR2 SYGVKD. CDR3 loop: CAISRDRGLDEQYF. The CDR3, as DNA: TGTGCCATCAGCCGGGACAGGGGTTTGGATGAGCAGTACTTC.

Here the CDR3 DNA reads TGTGCCAGCTCAGGGGACGGAGACTATGGCTACACCTTC. It yields the protein CASSGDGDYGYTF. The chain has TRBV18 and TRBJ1-2, with TRBD1 as a possible D gene (5 bases). Trimming removed 5 bases from V and 3 bases from J, with 10 bases in between. The CDR3 spans 13 residues. The germline V gene encodes CDR1 KGHSH and CDR2 LQKENI.

This rearrangement joins TRBV18 to TRBJ1-1; a weak D match, TRBD1 (6 bases). The CDR3 length is 14 residues. Trimming took 6 bases from V and 3 from J, leaving 14 bases between them. Germline V CDR1 and CDR2: KGHSH, LQKENI. DNA for the CDR3: TGTGCCAGCTCTCATAGGGGGGGGGACACTGAAGCTTTCTTT. The encoded protein is CASSHRGGDTEAFF.

The chain recombines TRBV28 with TRBJ1-4; D not resolved. V lost 4 bases, J lost 13 bases, and 13 bases lay in between. Germline values: CDR1 MDHEN, CDR2 SYDVKM. The CDR3 sequence is 12 residues long. The DNA of the CDR3 is TGTGCCAGCAGTTCAAATGCACGTAGACTGTTTTTT. Its protein is CASSSNARRLFF.

The chain combines TRBV5-1 with TRBJ2-1; 10 nucleotides agree with TRBD2. Losses at the gene ends were 0 bases for V and 3 bases for J; bases not matched to a gene: 3. CDR1 SGHRS and CDR2 YFSETQ come from the germline V gene. This CDR3 is 16 amino acids long. CDR3 in DNA: TGCGCCAGCAGCTTGGGTAGCGGGGGGATCTACAATGAGCAGTTCTTC. Amino acids: CASSLGSGGIYNEQFF.

The count of this clone is one. The chain recombines TRBV5-4 with TRBJ1-4; D is ambiguous. The CDR3 runs 14 residues. The germline V gene has CDR1 SGHNT and CDR2 YYREEE (reference sequence). The V end lost 2 bases, the J end lost 0 bases, and 5 bases lay between the germline ends. As DNA, the CDR3 is TGTGCCAGCAGCTTCGGGGCAACTAATGAAAAACTGTTTTTT. Protein: CASSFGATNEKLFF.

The genes are TRBV4-2 and TRBJ2-4, with TRBD1 matching 11 bases. Germline CDR1 reads LGHNA; CDR2 reads YNFKEQ. The CDR3 spans 18 residues. V trimming: 1 base; J trimming: 0 bases; junction bases outside the gene matches: 5. CDR3 protein: CASSQVVGQGVAKNIQYF. CDR3 sequence (DNA): TGTGCCAGCAGCCAAGTTGTGGGACAGGGGGTAGCCAAAAACATTCAGTACTTC.

This clone was seen a handful of times. The CDR3 spells CASSENSGGNQPQHF. CDR3 in DNA: TGTGCCAGCAGTGAAAACTCCGGCGGAAATCAGCCCCAGCATTTT. J is TRBJ1-5 and V is TRBV2; no firm D call. V lost 2 bases to trimming and J lost 4 bases, with 12 bases between them. Germline V gives CDR1 SNHLY, CDR2 FYNNEI. This CDR3 is built from 15 residues.

The chain employs TRBV6-5 and TRBJ1-2; TRBD1 is a possible D gene (5 bases). V lost 4 bases and J lost 8, with 17 bases in between. CDR1 MNHEY and CDR2 SVGAGI come from the germline V gene. The CDR3 is made up of 14 amino acids. The DNA of the CDR3 is TGTGCCAGCAGTTCCAGGGTGTTTAATCGGGGCTACACCTTC. Amino acid sequence: CASSSRVFNRGYTF.

The chain employs TRBV6-6 and TRBJ2-2; D remains unclear. Germline V gene lookup returns CDR1 MNHNY and CDR2 SVGAGI (reference sequence). With 1 base removed from V and 1 base from J, the gap between germline ends came to 4 bases. The CDR3 extends over 14 amino acids. CDR3 protein: CASSYWGNTGELFF. CDR3 DNA sequence: TGTGCCAGCAGTTACTGGGGGAACACCGGGGAGCTGTTTTTT.

V and J are TRBV28 and TRBJ2-1, with a tentative D call TRBD2 (5 bases). The V end was cut by 5 bases, the J end by 8 bases, with 16 bases between. The CDR3 has 14 amino acids. Germline assignment: CDR1 MDHEN and CDR2 SYDVKM. CDR3 coding DNA: TGTGCCAGCAGTGAGGGATTTGTCGCCCATGAGCAGTTCTTC. This translates into CASSEGFVAHEQFF.

The rearrangement links TRBV4-1 to TRBJ1-5; possibly TRBD1 for D (5 bases). CDR3 length: 16 residues. CDR1 is MGHRA and CDR2 is YSYEKL in the germline V gene. Trimming removed 5 bases at V and 5 bases at J, with 19 bases between. CDR3 sequence (DNA): TGCGCCAGCAGCGAATGGGCAGACATAGGGGATCAGCCCCAGCATTTT. It encodes CASSEWADIGDQPQHF.

V is TRBV5-1 and J is TRBJ1-4; 8 bases align to TRBD1. Trimming at V came to 1 base and at J to 3 bases, leaving 2 bases not matched to a gene. The CDR3 runs to 15 residues. From germline, CDR1 is SGHRS and CDR2 YFSETQ. CDR3 region: CASSLLTGANEKLFF. In nucleotides, the CDR3 is TGCGCCAGCAGCTTGCTGACAGGGGCTAATGAAAAACTGTTTTTT.

Remarks on this clone: In the same sample, other DNA sequences code for this CDR3. This sequence joins TRBV29-1 and TRBJ2-3; 9 bases are a match to TRBD2. Germline values: CDR1 SQVTM, CDR2 ANQGSEA. Unmatched junction bases numbered 5, after V lost 5 bases and J lost 5 bases. The CDR3 spans 13 residues. The CDR3, as DNA: TGCAGCGTTAGCGGGGGGCAAGGAGATACGCAGTATTTT. It translates to CSVSGGQGDTQYF.

The rearrangement joins TRBV30 to TRBJ1-3; D may be TRBD1 (6 bases). This CDR3 has 15 amino acids. Trimming shortened V by 4 bases and J by 1 base, and 14 bases separated the two germline ends. Germline CDR1 reads GTSNPN; CDR2 reads SVGIG (reference sequence). The CDR3 here is CAWTRDTLSGNTIYF. The DNA of the CDR3 is TGTGCCTGGACGCGGGACACCCTTTCTGGAAACACCATATATTTT.

In regard to this clone: The same CDR3 arises from other DNA sequences in this sample as well. The chain recombines TRBV12-3 or TRBV12-4 with TRBJ1-5; D is unresolved. V was cut by 3 bases and J by 7 bases, with 10 bases left in between. There are 13 residues in the CDR3. Here the CDR3 DNA reads TGTGCCAGCAGTTTGGGGAGAGGGCAGCCCCAGCATTTT. This codes for CASSLGRGQPQHF.

Details on this clone: The same CDR3 arises from other DNA sequences in this sample as well. The genes are TRBV28 and TRBJ2-7; D not resolved. The CDR3 has 12 residues. Per the germline V gene, CDR1 is MDHEN and CDR2 is SYDVKM. V lost 2 bases to trimming and J lost 3 bases, with 5 bases between them. CDR3 sequence (DNA): TGTGCCAGCAGTTTAGCGGACTACGAGCAGTACTTC. Translated, it gives CASSLADYEQYF.

This clone was observed a single time. This chain uses TRBV7-9 with TRBJ1-4, with TRBD1 as a possible D gene (6 bases). Trimming pared 6 bases from V and 8 bases from J, leaving 13 bases between. The CDR3 runs 13 residues. Germline-derived CDR1 and CDR2 are SEHNR and FQNEAQ (reference sequence). CDR3 amino acids: CASSSGQIEKLFF. DNA of the CDR3: TGTGCCAGCAGTTCCGGACAGATCGAAAAACTGTTTTTT.

The genes are TRBV28 and TRBJ2-3, with TRBD1 matching 8 bases. The CDR3 contains 13 residues. Germline CDR1 and CDR2: MDHEN and SYDVKM. The V gene end was trimmed by 10 bases and the J gene end by 4 bases; junction bases not matched to a gene: 7. The CDR3 region has the DNA TGTGCCACCTCAGGGGGCCCGTCAGATACGCAGTATTTT. Encoded protein: CATSGGPSDTQYF.

The chain has TRBV5-4 and TRBJ2-1; D ambiguous. The CDR3 is 14 residues long. V lost 2 bases and J lost 5, with 11 bases in between. Germline CDR1 SGHNT, CDR2 YYREEE (reference sequence). CDR3 amino acids: CASSLLATDNEQFF. For the CDR3, the DNA is TGTGCCAGCAGCTTATTGGCGACCGACAATGAGCAGTTCTTC.

CDR3 DNA sequence: TGTGCCAGTAGTATTGCCCCCATTTATAGCAATCAGCCCCAGCATTTT. Translated: CASSIAPIYSNQPQHF. The rearrangement uses TRBV19 and TRBJ1-5, with unresolved D. Germline CDR1 and CDR2: LNHDA and SQIVND (reference sequence). CDR3 length: 16 amino acids. V gave up 3 bases and J gave up 0 bases, with 12 bases separating them.

V usage is TRBV14 and J usage is TRBJ1-6, with a possible D match to TRBD1 (5 bases). Between the trimmed V and J ends, which lost 1 base and 5 bases, there was a span of 9 bases. In germline, CDR1 is SGHDN, CDR2 FVKESK. This CDR3 has 15 amino acids. The CDR3 coding sequence is TGTGCCAGCAGCCAAGGGGGGTTCGATAATTCACCCCTCCACTTT. Translating it yields CASSQGGFDNSPLHF.

V and J are TRBV30 and TRBJ1-4, with D tentatively TRBD1 (5 bases). V lost 6 bases to trimming and J lost 12 bases, with 14 bases between them. Germline V gives CDR1 GTSNPN, CDR2 SVGIG (reference sequence). The CDR3 length is 11 residues. For the CDR3, the DNA is TGTGCCTGTTCTCCCGGGACCGAACTGTTTTTT. The encoded protein is CACSPGTELFF.

This CDR3 is CASSQERTEAFF. CDR3 nucleotide sequence: TGCGCCAGCAGCCAAGAAAGGACTGAAGCTTTCTTT. The chain joins TRBV4-3 to TRBJ1-1; D remains ambiguous. The CDR3 sequence is 12 residues long. V was trimmed by 0 bases and J by 5 bases, leaving 4 bases between them. The germline CDR1 and CDR2 sequences are LGHNA and YSLEER.

V usage is TRBV5-1 and J usage is TRBJ1-1; D unclear. Trimming took off 4 bases at V and 4 bases at J, with 14 bases between the two ends. CDR1 is SGHRS, CDR2 YFSETQ, per germline. CDR3 size: 14 residues. The CDR3 DNA follows: TGCGCCAGCAGCATACCGGGCCGGGGCACTGAAGCTTTCTTT. It codes for CASSIPGRGTEAFF.

The V gene is TRBV28, the J gene TRBJ1-5, with D maybe TRBD1 (5 bases). From germline, CDR1 is MDHEN and CDR2 SYDVKM. The length of the CDR3 is 14 residues. V lost 6 bases to trimming and J lost 4 bases, with 13 bases between them. The CDR3 loop is CASRNAGYNQPQHF. CDR3 nucleotides: TGTGCCAGCAGGAATGCAGGGTATAATCAGCCCCAGCATTTT.